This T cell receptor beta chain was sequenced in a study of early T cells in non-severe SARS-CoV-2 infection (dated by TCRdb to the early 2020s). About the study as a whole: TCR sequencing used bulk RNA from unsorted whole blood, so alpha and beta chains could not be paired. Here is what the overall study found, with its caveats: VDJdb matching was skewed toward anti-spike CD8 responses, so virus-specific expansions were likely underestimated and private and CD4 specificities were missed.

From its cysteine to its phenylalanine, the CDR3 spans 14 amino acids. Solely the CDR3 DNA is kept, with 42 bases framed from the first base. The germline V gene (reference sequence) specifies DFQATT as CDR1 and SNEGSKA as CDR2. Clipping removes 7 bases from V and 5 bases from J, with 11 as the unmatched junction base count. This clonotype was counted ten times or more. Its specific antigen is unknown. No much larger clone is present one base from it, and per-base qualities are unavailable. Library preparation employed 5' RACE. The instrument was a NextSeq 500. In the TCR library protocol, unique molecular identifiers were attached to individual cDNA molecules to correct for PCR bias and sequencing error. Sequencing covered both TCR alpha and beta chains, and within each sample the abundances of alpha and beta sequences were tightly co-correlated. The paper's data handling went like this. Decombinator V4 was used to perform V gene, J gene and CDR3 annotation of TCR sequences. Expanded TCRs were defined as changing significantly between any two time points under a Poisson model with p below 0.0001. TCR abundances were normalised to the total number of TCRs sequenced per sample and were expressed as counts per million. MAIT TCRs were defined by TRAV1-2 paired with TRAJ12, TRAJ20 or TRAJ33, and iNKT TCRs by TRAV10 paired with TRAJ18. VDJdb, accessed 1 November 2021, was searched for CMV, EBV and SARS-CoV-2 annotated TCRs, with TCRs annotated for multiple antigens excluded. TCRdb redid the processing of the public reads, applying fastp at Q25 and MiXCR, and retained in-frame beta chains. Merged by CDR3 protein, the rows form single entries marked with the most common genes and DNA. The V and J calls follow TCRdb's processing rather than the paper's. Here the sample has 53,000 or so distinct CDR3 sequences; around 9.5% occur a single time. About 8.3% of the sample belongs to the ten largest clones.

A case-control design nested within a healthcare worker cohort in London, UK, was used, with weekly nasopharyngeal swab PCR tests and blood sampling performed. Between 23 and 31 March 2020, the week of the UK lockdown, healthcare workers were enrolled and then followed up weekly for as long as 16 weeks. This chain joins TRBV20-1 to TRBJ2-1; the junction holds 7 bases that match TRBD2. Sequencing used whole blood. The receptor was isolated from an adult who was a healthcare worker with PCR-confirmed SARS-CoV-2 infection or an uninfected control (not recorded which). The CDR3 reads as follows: CSVVPAGRDNEQFF. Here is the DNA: TGCAGTGTAGTTCCAGCGGGAAGAGACAATGAGCAGTTCTTC.